This T cell receptor (beta chain) was sequenced during a study of cytomegalovirus exposure and HLA in healthy donors. Study-wide context: About 83 million unique TCRs from HLA-typed donors made up an early data release. Study-level points and caveats: Sequences of the TCR beta chain were said to predict the HLA-A and HLA-B alleles of most subjects accurately. Most of the TCR beta V segments (in an earlier analysis) were productive either about 87% or about 30% of the time.

Trimming shortened V by 1 base and J by 0 bases, and 15 bases separated the two germline ends. The V gene's germline CDR1 is GTSNPN and CDR2 SVGIG (reference sequence). This CDR3 is 16 amino acids long. 13 Jbeta primers and 60 Vbeta primers were used for the PCR. Produced via immunoSEQ multiplex PCR; TCRdb's table is partial and in-frame only. The sample includes some 170,000 clones, more than 80% seen only once; the top ten take around 4.7%. Comments on this clone: What it binds is not known.

This sequence was found in a woman aged 18-29 years in good health and CMV-seropositive. Material: PBMCs. The rearrangement links TRBV30 to TRBJ1-1; no clear D. The CDR3 DNA reads TGTGCCTGGAGTGCCCACGGGAAAAGTATGAACACTGAAGCTTTCTTT. This translates into CAWSAHGKSMNTEAFF.